One sample yielded the 13 T cell receptor beta chains listed below, sequenced in a study of blood T cells in healthy people across ages. It was with a sample-barcoded 5' primer and a J-beta primer mix that a second PCR of about 7 to 12 cycles was run. One entry per CDR3 protein results from TCRdb running MiXCR on the 5' RACE reads. The table includes 550,000 to 750,000 distinct CDR3 sequences, around a fifth detected once. Input material: blood. All receptors derive from a man between 65 and 85 years old in good health.

The J gene is TRBJ1-4, the V gene TRBV28, with 8 bases fitting TRBD1. Per germline, CDR1 MDHEN and CDR2 SYDVKM. V shed 4 bases, J shed 4 bases, and the junction held 8 bases outside the gene matches. The CDR3 runs to 16 residues. The DNA for the CDR3 is TGTGCCAGCAGTTCGCAGGGGGCACCCGATAATGAAAAACTGTTTTTT. Translated: CASSSQGAPDNEKLFF.

This clonotype has just a few counts. The genes are TRBV7-2 and TRBJ2-5, with D perhaps TRBD2 (5 bases). The V and J ends lost 4 bases and 11 bases respectively, with 17 bases between them. CDR3 size: 13 residues. Germline-derived CDR1 and CDR2 are SGHTA and FQGNSA. CDR3 region: CASSSPGKLEQYF. For the CDR3, the DNA is TGTGCCAGCAGCTCCCCGGGAAAGCTGGAGCAGTACTTC.

This chain connects TRBV18 to TRBJ2-5; D assignment may be TRBD1 or TRBD2 (5 bases each). Looked up from germline, CDR1 is KGHSH and CDR2 is LQKENI. This CDR3 contains 14 residues. V lost 4 bases and J lost 11, with 20 bases in between. Here the CDR3 reads CASSLATGTWEQYF. In nucleotides, the CDR3 is TGTGCCAGCTCACTTGCAACCGGGACCTGGGAGCAGTACTTC.

The chain combines TRBV29-1 with TRBJ1-1; D not resolved. V was trimmed by 6 bases and J by 3 bases, leaving 14 bases between them. The length of the CDR3 is 13 residues. Germline V CDR1 and CDR2: SQVTM, ANQGSEA. CDR3 sequence: CSVNRGRDTEAFF. CDR3 in DNA: TGCAGCGTAAATCGGGGAAGGGACACTGAAGCTTTCTTT.

This clonotype appeared a few times. With a much larger clone just one base away, this may be a read error. The gene calls are TRBV4-3 and TRBJ2-3, with D perhaps TRBD2 (5 bases). Germline loops: CDR1 LGHNA, CDR2 YSLEER. The CDR3 extends over 14 amino acids. The CDR3 DNA is TGCGCCAGCAGCCAAGGGCAGCGGTTGGATATGCAGTATTTT. Protein product: CASSQGQRLDMQYF.

The CDR3: CASSQDHSYEQYF. Here the CDR3 DNA reads TGTGCCAGCAGCCAGGACCATTCCTACGAGCAGTACTTC. The chain is built from TRBV7-2 and TRBJ2-5; D gene uncertain. The assigned J gene may be wrong: the sequence end matches TRBJ2-7 better. The CDR3 runs to 13 residues. Germline loops: CDR1 SGHTA, CDR2 FQGNSA.

A word on this clonotype: A junction boundary mismatches the germline segment, possibly from a read error. V gene TRBV27 combines with J gene TRBJ2-2, with D possibly being TRBD1 or TRBD2 (6 bases each). The CDR3 totals 15 residues. Germline V gives CDR1 MNHEY, CDR2 SMNVEV (reference sequence). CDR3 in DNA: TGTGCCAGCAGTTTTGTCGGGGGCGAGACCGGGGAGCTGTTCTTT. This gives the protein CASSFVGGETGELFF.

This clonotype has more than one count but fewer than ten. The junction shows a germline mismatch at one end, possibly a read error. The chain joins TRBV7-7 to TRBJ1-3; no reliable D call. This CDR3 is 16 amino acids long. Germline-derived CDR1 and CDR2 are SSHAT and FNYEAQ (reference sequence). For the CDR3, the DNA is TGTGCTAGCAGCAACGGGAGTCCTGTAGCGGGAAACACCATATATTTT. This translates into CASSNGSPVAGNTIYF.

This clonotype turned up a few times. The gene calls are TRBV4-1 and TRBJ2-5; no definite D call. Per germline, CDR1 MGHRA and CDR2 YSYEKL. The CDR3 totals 14 residues. V was pared by 1 base and J by 7 bases, with 13 bases between. CDR3 region: CASSQGMSLGTQYF. CDR3 DNA sequence: TGCGCCAGCAGCCAAGGAATGTCCCTTGGGACCCAGTACTTC.

This clonotype was seen a handful of times. The rearrangement links TRBV6-2 or TRBV6-3 to TRBJ2-4, with 8 bases matching TRBD2. Germline assignment: CDR1 MNHEY and CDR2 SVGEGT. The CDR3 extends over 17 amino acids. V shed 4 bases and J 7 bases; nucleotides not matched to a gene: 15. The CDR3 nucleotides are TGTGCCAGCAGTTGCTCGTTGCACCGGACTAGCTTGAACATTCAGTACTTC. Its protein is CASSCSLHRTSLNIQYF.

Here the CDR3 DNA reads TGTGCCAGCACCGGACTAGAGGGGAACGAGCAGTACTTC. It translates to CASTGLEGNEQYF. This chain uses TRBV11-1 with TRBJ2-7; 7 bases are a match to TRBD2. The trim removed 7 bases at V and 5 bases at J, leaving 8 bases unmatched. The CDR3 loop spans 13 amino acids. Germline assignment: CDR1 SGHAT and CDR2 FQDESV (reference sequence). The variable domain in full, completed from reference TRBV11-1 and TRBJ2-7, reads EAEVAQSPRYKITEKSQAVAFWCDPISGHATLYWYRQILGQGPELLVQFQDESVVDDSQLPKDRFSAERLKGVDSTLKIQPAELGDSAMYLCASTGLEGNEQYFGPGTRLTVT.

The J gene is TRBJ2-3, the V gene TRBV20-1; weak D call: TRBD2 (5 bases). The V end lost 0 bases, the J end lost 0 bases, and 16 bases lay between the germline ends. The V gene's germline CDR1 is DFQATT and CDR2 SNEGSKA (reference sequence). This CDR3 has 17 residues. The CDR3 nucleotides read TGCAGTGCTAGAGATCCGACGGGAAGTCTCAGCACAGATACGCAGTATTTT. Protein sequence: CSARDPTGSLSTDTQYF.

The rearrangement uses TRBV7-9 and TRBJ2-7; TRBD1 matches 10 bases. The germline gives CDR1 SEHNR, CDR2 FQNEAQ (reference sequence). Trimming took 6 bases from V and 4 from J; bases not matched to a gene: 9. The CDR3 totals 15 residues. The CDR3 protein is CASRGTGEAFYEQYF. The DNA for the CDR3 is TGTGCCAGCAGGGGGACAGGGGAGGCTTTTTACGAGCAGTACTTC.